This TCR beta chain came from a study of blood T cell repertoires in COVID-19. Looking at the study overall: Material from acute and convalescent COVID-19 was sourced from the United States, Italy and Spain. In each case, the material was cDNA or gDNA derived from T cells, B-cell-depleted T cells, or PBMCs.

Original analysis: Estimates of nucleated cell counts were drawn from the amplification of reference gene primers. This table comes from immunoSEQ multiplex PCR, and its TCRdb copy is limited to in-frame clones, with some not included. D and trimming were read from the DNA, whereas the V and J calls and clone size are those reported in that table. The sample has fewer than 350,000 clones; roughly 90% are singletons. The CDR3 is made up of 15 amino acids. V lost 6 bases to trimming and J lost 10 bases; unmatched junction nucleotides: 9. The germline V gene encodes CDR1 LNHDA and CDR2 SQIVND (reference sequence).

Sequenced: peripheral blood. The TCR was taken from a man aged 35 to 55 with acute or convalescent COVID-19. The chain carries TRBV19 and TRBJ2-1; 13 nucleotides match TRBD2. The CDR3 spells CASSPTSGGAGEQFF. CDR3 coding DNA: TGTGCCAGTAGCCCAACTAGCGGGGGGGCCGGCGAGCAGTTCTTC.